The 10 T cell receptor beta chains listed next were all sequenced from one sample in a study of cytomegalovirus exposure and HLA in healthy donors. Primers: 60 Vbeta forward and 13 Jbeta reverse. Generated by immunoSEQ multiplex PCR, the TCRdb table keeps only in-frame clones and is missing some. Here the sample spans tens of thousands of clones, around 84% being singletons. Sequenced input: PBMCs. The origin of the receptors is a man aged 40-49 years in good health and CMV-seronegative.

This clone was seen a few times. The genes are TRBV29-1 and TRBJ2-7; 8 positions match TRBD2. The CDR3 is 15 residues long. The trim removed 0 bases at V and 6 bases at J, leaving 10 bases unmatched. Germline assignment: CDR1 SQVTM and CDR2 ANQGSEA. The CDR3 DNA is TGCAGCGTTGAAGATCGGGAGGGAGGGATAGGCGAGCAGTACTTC. Its protein is CSVEDREGGIGEQYF.

CDR3 residues: CASSFTGTSYEQYF. The CDR3 DNA sequence: TGTGCCAGCAGCTTTACAGGGACCTCCTACGAGCAGTACTTC. The gene calls are TRBV7-2 and TRBJ2-7; D is perhaps TRBD1 (6 bases). Trimming took off 3 bases at V and 0 bases at J, with 9 bases between the two ends. Germline V gene sequence: CDR1 SGHTA, CDR2 FQGNSA. This CDR3 comprises 14 residues.

The chain employs TRBV6-5 and TRBJ2-1; D possibly corresponds to TRBD2 (6 bases). V dropped 6 bases and J dropped 2 bases, with 11 bases sitting between them. CDR1 and CDR2 from the germline V gene are MNHEY and SVGAGI. The CDR3 totals 14 residues. CDR3 bases: TGTGCCAGCAGCCAGGGACTTCCCTACAATGAGCAGTTCTTC. Protein sequence: CASSQGLPYNEQFF.

J is TRBJ1-2 and V is TRBV30; D is ambiguous. The CDR3 is 16 residues long. V gave up 4 bases and J gave up 3 bases, with 21 bases separating them. Germline V gene data show CDR1 as GTSNPN and CDR2 as SVGIG (reference sequence). The CDR3 DNA is TGTGCCTGGACCCCGGACTCTACCTGGGTTGACTATGGCTACACCTTC. Encoded protein: CAWTPDSTWVDYGYTF.

The genes are TRBV5-4 and TRBJ1-2; 9 bases line up with TRBD1. The trim removed 6 bases at V and 7 bases at J, leaving 13 bases unmatched. The length of the CDR3 is 15 residues. Germline lookup yields CDR1 SGHNT and CDR2 YYREEE (reference sequence). CDR3 in amino acids: CASMTEQGARGGYTF. The DNA for the CDR3 is TGTGCCAGCATGACGGAACAGGGGGCCCGTGGTGGCTACACCTTC.

The V call is TRBV5-4, the J call TRBJ2-3; 12 bases line up with TRBD2. This CDR3 spans 17 amino acids. The V segment lost 0 bases and the J segment 0 bases; nucleotides outside the gene matches: 2. From germline, CDR1 is SGHNT and CDR2 YYREEE (reference sequence). This CDR3 reads CASSLVGTSGSTDTQYF. CDR3 DNA: TGTGCCAGCAGCTTGGTAGGGACTAGCGGGAGCACAGATACGCAGTATTTT.

The rearrangement links TRBV5-1 to TRBJ1-2, with TRBD1 matching over 7 bases. Germline loops: CDR1 SGHRS, CDR2 YFSETQ. Trimming removed 0 bases from V and 5 bases from J; junction bases left unmatched: 10. This CDR3 comprises 16 residues. CDR3 residues: CASSLASTGQPYGYTF. As DNA, the CDR3 is TGCGCCAGCAGCTTGGCCTCCACGGGACAGCCTTATGGCTACACCTTC.

J is TRBJ2-1 and V is TRBV9; TRBD2 matches 11 bases. J gave up 2 bases and V 2 bases, and 6 bases lay outside the gene matches. From germline, CDR1 is SGDLS and CDR2 YYNGEE. The CDR3 sequence is 17 residues long. The CDR3 region is CASSVQSGLAAYNEQFF. In nucleotides, the CDR3 is TGTGCCAGCAGCGTCCAATCGGGACTAGCGGCCTACAATGAGCAGTTCTTC.

The V call is TRBV9, the J call TRBJ2-1, with D unresolved. The CDR3 has 15 amino acids. Germline assignment: CDR1 SGDLS and CDR2 YYNGEE. V was cut by 0 bases and J by 5 bases, with 12 bases left in between. The CDR3: CASSVDDSYNNEQFF. For the CDR3, the DNA is TGTGCCAGCAGCGTAGATGATAGCTATAACAATGAGCAGTTCTTC.

V and J are TRBV29-1 and TRBJ1-1; D is unclear. The germline gives CDR1 SQVTM, CDR2 ANQGSEA. This CDR3 comprises 14 residues. V gave up 3 bases and J gave up 2 bases, with 13 bases separating them. In DNA, the CDR3 is TGCAGCGTTGAGGAAGGGAGGCTCAACACTGAAGCTTTCTTT. As protein: CSVEEGRLNTEAFF.